This T cell receptor (beta chain) was observed in a study of T cells in Graves' hyperthyroidism and ophthalmopathy. Turning to the study itself: Peripheral blood was secured at the point of initial diagnosis, before any treatment.

Trimming took 4 bases from V and 2 from J; bases not matched to a gene: 4. The length of the CDR3 is 14 residues. Germline loops: CDR1 SGHDT, CDR2 YYEEEE. The TCR beta CDR3 regions underwent amplification using RNA transcripts as the source. RT-PCR in the first round (using the HTBI primer set) targeted the TCR CDR3. TCRdb used MiXCR to reprocess the multiplex PCR reads, holding one entry per CDR3 protein. The profile covers hundreds of thousands of distinct CDR3 sequences, with around 17% appearing a single time and 18% taken by the ten largest. This clonotype was found many times. Material for sequencing was blood. V gene TRBV5-6 combines with J gene TRBJ1-1; 8 bases align to TRBD1. The source is a woman aged 18-35 years with Graves' hyperthyroidism. The CDR3 nucleotides read TGTGCCAGCAGCCGGGGACAGGATAACACTGAAGCTTTCTTT. Translating it yields CASSRGQDNTEAFF.